This T cell receptor beta chain was identified in a study of OX40 agonist ivuxolimab in advanced cancers. Study-wide context: The costimulatory receptor OX40 (CD134) was targeted by ivuxolimab, a fully human IgG2 agonistic monoclonal antibody. Peripheral TCRbeta sequencing was intended to test whether TCR sequence diversity was altered and clonal T-cell expansion was caused by ivuxolimab. Patients were allowed to have had prior anti-PD-1, anti-PD-L1 or anti-CTLA-4 therapy, and approximately 40% of the dose-escalation patients had been treated with checkpoint inhibitors. Among the roughly 50 dose-escalation patients, some 19 had hepatocellular carcinoma, roughly 15 melanoma, 9 renal cell carcinoma and 9 head and neck cancer. A male proportion of 82.7% and a mean age of roughly 55 years, ranging from 23 to 79, were recorded for the dose-escalation cohort. Partial responses occurred in three dose-escalation patients: two with cutaneous melanoma and one with hepatocellular carcinoma. The paper covers the monotherapy dose-escalation part of the phase I ivuxolimab trial, which included N of about 50 patients. Intravenous ivuxolimab was administered to patients every 2 weeks at six dose levels: 0.01, 0.1, 0.3, 1.5, 3 and 10 mg/kg. Overall study results and their limits: Low levels of normalized T-cell clonal expansion were also seen in some patients who did not respond. The antigen specificity of the peripheral T cells that underwent clonal expansion was not determined. On average, CD8+ T cells showed more expanded clones than CD4+ T cells after ivuxolimab. At doses of 0.1 to 3.0 mg/kg, clonal expansion of both CD4+ and CD8+ T cells in blood was seen between baseline and week 6. In the 0.1-3.0 mg/kg groups, partial responders had among the lowest normalized peripheral clonal expansion, particularly in CD8+ T cells.

For sequencing of the TCRbeta CDR3 region, genomic DNA was extracted from the sorted cells. The immunoSEQ Assay was used for sequencing of TCRbeta CDR3 regions. This immuneACCESS table, as held by TCRdb, lists in-frame sequences with V and J called but not all clones. Of the missing ones, under half trace to an unresolved V gene in checked studies; the others have no known cause. The sample table contains nearly 60,000 clones; only one count was recorded for roughly 77% of them. About 0.8% of the sample is taken by the ten largest. The trial excluded patients who had a history of autoimmune disease or were on systemic immunosuppression. In every dose cohort, peripheral blood was drawn for TCR sequencing at baseline, cycle 4 day 1, and cycle 7 day 1. The samples were taken from a phase I, first-in-human, multicenter, open-label dose-escalation trial of ivuxolimab. Adults with locally advanced or metastatic melanoma, renal cell, hepatocellular, or head and neck squamous cell carcinoma were enrolled in the trial. Before TCR sequencing, CD4+ T cells and CD8+ T cells from peripheral blood were sorted into separate populations.

Comments on this clone: Its antigen is not yet known. No much larger clonotype is one base removed from it; base qualities were not supplied.

CDR1 and CDR2, looked up from the germline V gene, are SGHAT and FQNNGV. Counted from cysteine to phenylalanine, this CDR3 has 13 amino acids. Only CDR3 DNA is held: 39 bases, read in frame from base 1. V loses 2 bases of germline sequence and J loses 2 bases, and the interval between the two ends is 7 bases. Here the chain combines TRBV11-2 and TRBJ2-7; too little of a D gene remains to name it. This TCR derives from an adult with an advanced solid tumor such as melanoma, head and neck, liver or kidney cancer. The input for sequencing was CD4+ or CD8+ T cells sorted from blood, taken in a trial of the OX40 agonist ivuxolimab. The sequenced DNA is TGTGCCAGCAGCTTACCCACGACCTACGAGCAGTACTTC. Translated, it reads CASSLPTTYEQYF.